These T cell receptor beta chains were read from a single sample in a study of T cell changes during pregnancy in multiple sclerosis. The repertoire was sequenced with immunoSEQ multiplex PCR; TCRdb's copy has only in-frame clones and lacks some. The sample has roughly 30,000 clones, roughly 91% seen once; the top ten hold over 3%. Sequenced here: CD4+ T cells from peripheral blood mononuclear cells, sampled in the first trimester of pregnancy. Receptors originate from a female donor in good health, enrolled as a control in a pregnancy study. The CDR3 runs from the conserved cysteine through the conserved F or W. D genes are given only for firm matches. Clone size is shown for a subset of rows, as once, few, many or a class of expanded clone.

clone_size	d_call	v_call	j_call	cdr3_nt	cdr3_aa
-	TRBD1	TRBV15	TRBJ2-2	TGTGCCACCAGCAGAGATTTGCCCGGGACAGGGGCTAACACCGGGGAGCTGTTTTTT	CATSRDLPGTGANTGELFF
-	TRBD2	TRBV13	TRBJ2-5	TGTGCCAGCAGCTCGACAAGGACTAGCGGGGACCAAGAGACCCAGTACTTC	CASSSTRTSGDQETQYF
-	-	TRBV29-1	TRBJ2-3	TGCAGCGTTGAACGGGGAGCGGGCTTCACAGATACGCAGTATTTT	CSVERGAGFTDTQYF
-	-	TRBV7-9	TRBJ2-2	TGTGCCAGCAGCCCCCCGACCGGGGAGCTGTTTTTT	CASSPPTGELFF
-	TRBD1	TRBV6-5	TRBJ2-1	TGTGCCAGCAGAAGGGGACAGGGGTCCTACAATGAGCAGTTCTTC	CASRRGQGSYNEQFF
-	TRBD2	TRBV6-5	TRBJ2-7	TGTGCCAGCAGTAGACTAGCGGGGGTTTCCTACGAGCAGTACTTC	CASSRLAGVSYEQYF
-	TRBD2	TRBV4-2	TRBJ2-7	TGTGCCAGCAGCCAAGCCAGCGGGACCCTAACCTACGAGCAGTACTTC	CASSQASGTLTYEQYF
-	TRBD1	TRBV5-1	TRBJ1-6	TGCGCCAGCAGTAGGGACAGGGGATCATCACCCCTCCACTTT	CASSRDRGSSPLHF
-	TRBD2	TRBV5-1	TRBJ2-3	TGCGCCAGCAGCTTGGTTGGGTTAGCGGGGGGGCGGAACACAGATACGCAGTATTTT	CASSLVGLAGGRNTDTQYF
-	-	TRBV5-4	TRBJ1-2	TGTGCCAGCAGCCATTGGGGTGGACAACCCTATGGCTACACCTTC	CASSHWGGQPYGYTF
-	TRBD2	TRBV7-3	TRBJ2-3	TGTGCCAGCAGCCGTAGTGGCGGGAGCGCAGATACGCAGTATTTT	CASSRSGGSADTQYF
-	-	TRBV5-1	TRBJ1-5	TGCGCCAGCAGCTTGGAGGGGCACAATCAGCCCCAGCATTTT	CASSLEGHNQPQHF
-	-	TRBV19	TRBJ1-2	TGTGCCAGTAGTATAGGGTTACAGGGCCCCGGAGGAGATGGCTACACCTTC	CASSIGLQGPGGDGYTF
-	TRBD2	TRBV18	TRBJ2-1	TGTGCCAGCTCACCGGGGACTAAGGCCTACAATGAGCAGTTCTTC	CASSPGTKAYNEQFF
-	TRBD2	TRBV29-1	TRBJ2-3	TGCAGCGTCTCGGGGGGGTGGGGTCCTGGTAGCACAAATACGCAGTATTTT	CSVSGGWGPGSTNTQYF
-	TRBD1	TRBV15	TRBJ2-3	TGTGCCACCAGCACCGGGACAGCGAGCACAGATACGCAGTATTTT	CATSTGTASTDTQYF
-	TRBD1	TRBV6-1	TRBJ1-5	TGTGCCAGCAGTGGGACAGGGGAGAATCAGCCCCAGCATTTT	CASSGTGENQPQHF
-	-	TRBV19	TRBJ1-4	TGTGCCAGTAGTAGGGAGCATAATGAAAAACTGTTTTTT	CASSREHNEKLFF
few	-	TRBV27	TRBJ1-2	TGTGCCAGCAGTTTAGGGGTAAAACAGGACTATGGCTACACCTTC	CASSLGVKQDYGYTF
-	-	TRBV20-1	TRBJ2-1	TGCAGTGCTACCCACTCAGCGGAGCAGTTCTTC	CSATHSAEQFF
once	TRBD1	TRBV9	TRBJ2-7	TGTGCCAGCAGCCTATTACGGGACAGCGACGAGCAGTACTTC	CASSLLRDSDEQYF
-	TRBD2	TRBV18	TRBJ2-1	TGTGCCAGCTCACCGACTAGCGGGGTTTCCTACAATGAGCAGTTCTTC	CASSPTSGVSYNEQFF
once	-	TRBV7-9	TRBJ2-3	TGTGCCAGCAGCTCCCGGGGAGCCCTCACAGATACGCAGTATTTT	CASSSRGALTDTQYF
-	-	TRBV6-5	TRBJ2-3	TGTGCCAGCAGACTTAGCGGCACAGATACGCAGTATTTT	CASRLSGTDTQYF
-	-	TRBV27	TRBJ2-1	TGTGCCAGCAGTTTTTTTCCAAGTGGTTGGGTGGGGCACAATGAGCAGTTCTTC	CASSFFPSGWVGHNEQFF
-	-	TRBV28	TRBJ2-3	TGTGCCAGCAGTTTGGTGGGGAGTCTAGCAGATACGCAGTATTTT	CASSLVGSLADTQYF
-	-	TRBV7-6	TRBJ2-3	TGTGCCAGCAGGGCCAGCGGCACAGATACGCAGTATTTT	CASRASGTDTQYF
-	TRBD2	TRBV5-4	TRBJ2-7	TGTGCCAGCAGCTACAGCGGGAGAGGCTACGAGCAGTACTTC	CASSYSGRGYEQYF
once	TRBD1	TRBV29-1	TRBJ1-1	TGCAGCGTTGGGAGGGGGCTCATGAACACTGAAGCTTTCTTT	CSVGRGLMNTEAFF